This entry lists 32 T cell receptor beta chains sequenced from one sample in a study of T cells in Graves' hyperthyroidism and ophthalmopathy. Using RNA transcripts as the source, TCR beta CDR3 regions were amplified. First-round RT-PCR targeting the TCR CDR3 was performed with the HTBI primer set. TCRdb reprocessed the multiplex PCR reads via MiXCR and lists one record per CDR3 protein. The sample lists approximately 590,000 distinct CDR3 sequences, approximately 15% occurring once. Sequenced material: blood. These receptors all come from a woman in her 30s with Graves' hyperthyroidism.

This clonotype was detected many times. J is TRBJ1-1 and V is TRBV2, with D uncertain. Trimming pared 1 base from V and 3 bases from J, leaving 6 bases between. The CDR3 is made up of 13 amino acids. CDR1 is SNHLY, CDR2 FYNNEI, per germline. The chain's CDR3 is CASSEEQHTEAFF. The CDR3 nucleotides are TGTGCCAGCAGTGAAGAACAGCACACTGAAGCTTTCTTT.

This clonotype was seen only a few times. This could be a read error, since a much larger clone is one nucleotide away. The chain has TRBV27 and TRBJ2-7, with 15 bases that match TRBD2. Germline CDR1 MNHEY, CDR2 SMNVEV (reference sequence). Trimming cost V 6 bases and J 6 bases; bases outside gene matches: 3. The CDR3 sequence is 14 residues long. As DNA, the CDR3 is TGTGCCAGCAGGGGGGGACTAGCGGGAGGCGAGCAGTACTTC. It specifies CASRGGLAGGEQYF.

With respect to this clonotype: This may arise from a read error, as a much more abundant clone is one base away. This CDR3 is CAWSVMLPLPDTQYF. CDR3 in DNA: TGTGCCTGGAGTGTAATGCTTCCCCTCCCAGATACGCAGTATTTT. This chain links TRBV30 with TRBJ2-3, with D unresolved. The V gene's germline CDR1 is GTSNPN and CDR2 SVGIG (reference sequence). CDR3 length equals 15 residues. Trimming stripped 0 bases from V and 4 bases from J, with 14 bases between.

The gene calls are TRBV28 and TRBJ2-2; 9 bases are a match to TRBD1. V shed 8 bases and J 4 bases; nucleotides not matched to a gene: 5. The CDR3 is 14 residues long. Germline CDR1 reads MDHEN; CDR2 reads SYDVKM. The CDR3 sequence is CASGTGLVTGELFF. CDR3 nucleotides: TGTGCCAGCGGGACAGGGCTGGTCACCGGGGAGCTGTTTTTT.

This clonotype was recorded many times. This chain connects TRBV29-1 to TRBJ2-1; 9 nucleotides align to TRBD1. After removal of 0 bases from V and 5 bases from J, the junction contained 5 bases not matched to a gene. The V gene's germline CDR1 is SQVTM and CDR2 ANQGSEA. The CDR3 has 15 residues. CDR3 protein: CSVEDRDRVNNEQFF. The CDR3, as DNA: TGCAGCGTTGAAGATCGGGACAGGGTGAACAATGAGCAGTTCTTC.

This clonotype was seen many times. The chain combines TRBV2 with TRBJ1-1, with TRBD1 identical over 9 bases. The CDR3 totals 13 residues. CDR1 SNHLY and CDR2 FYNNEI come from the germline V gene. The junction had 1 base not matched to a gene; V was cut back by 4 bases and J by 4 bases. The CDR3 reads CASSGQGGTEAFF. In DNA, the CDR3 is TGTGCCAGCAGTGGACAGGGGGGCACTGAAGCTTTCTTT.

J is TRBJ1-5 and V is TRBV6-1; 10 bases are a match to TRBD1. The V gene's germline CDR1 is MNHNS and CDR2 SASEGT. V gave up 1 base and J gave up 5 bases; unmatched junction bases: 8. The CDR3 is 17 residues long. DNA of the CDR3: TGTGCCAGCAGTGAAGAGGCCGGGACAGGGGACCATCAGCCCCAGCATTTT. The encoded protein is CASSEEAGTGDHQPQHF.

There are a few counts of this clonotype. J is TRBJ2-1 and V is TRBV10-1; 8 bases line up with TRBD2. After removal of 2 bases from V and 7 bases from J, the junction contained 19 bases not matched to a gene. Germline V CDR1 and CDR2: WNHNN, SYGVQD (reference sequence). The CDR3 sequence is 19 residues long. The DNA of the CDR3 is TGCGCCAGCAGTGAGAGGGGACTAGTTAGAGGCGCTTTAATGAATGAGCAGTTCTTC. It yields the protein CASSERGLVRGALMNEQFF.

The DNA for the CDR3 is TGTGCCAGCAGCGTACGGCCCAGGGGTAGCGGGAGTGGTTCCTACAATGAGCAGTTCTTC. It translates to CASSVRPRGSGSGSYNEQFF. The rearrangement joins TRBV9 to TRBJ2-1; 9 bases map to TRBD2. The CDR3 sequence is 20 residues long. Germline CDR1 reads SGDLS; CDR2 reads YYNGEE. V lost 1 base to trimming and J lost 1 base; unmatched junction nucleotides: 15. The full variable domain, in which reference TRBV9 and TRBJ2-1 provide the parts outside the CDR3, is DSGVTQTPKHLITATGQRVTLRCSPRSGDLSVYWYQQSLDQGLQFLIQYYNGEERAKGNILERFSAQQFPDLHSELNLSSLELGDSALYFCASSVRPRGSGSGSYNEQFFGPGTRLTVL.

This clonotype was detected ten times or more. The rearrangement joins TRBV18 to TRBJ1-1; 9 nucleotides match TRBD1. The V gene's germline CDR1 is KGHSH and CDR2 LQKENI. The CDR3 is 14 amino acids. The V gene end was trimmed by 5 bases and the J gene end by 4 bases; junction bases not matched to a gene: 5. CDR3 sequence: CASSTGGAGTEAFF. The CDR3 DNA reads TGTGCCAGCTCAACAGGGGGCGCGGGCACTGAAGCTTTCTTT.

The sample holds many counts of this clonotype. The chain is built from TRBV3-1 and TRBJ2-1; D gene ambiguous. The V and J ends lost 0 bases and 4 bases respectively, with 10 bases between them. The germline CDR1 and CDR2 sequences are LGHDT and YNNKEL (reference sequence). There are 15 residues in the CDR3. The CDR3 DNA is TGTGCCAGCAGCCAAGATTGGTTGGATTACAATGAGCAGTTCTTC. Amino acid sequence: CASSQDWLDYNEQFF.

There are many counts of this clonotype. In nucleotides, the CDR3 is TGTGCCAGCAGTGCCGGGGTCTATGGCTACACCTTC. It yields the protein CASSAGVYGYTF. The chain is built from TRBV12-3 or TRBV12-4 and TRBJ1-2, with no clear D. Trimming left V 5 bases short and J 4 bases short, with 8 bases between. The CDR3 covers 12 residues.

At least ten counts were recorded for this clonotype. Here the CDR3 DNA reads TGCGCCAGCAGCAAGACTAGGATGGGGTCCTACGAGCAGTACTTC. Translated: CASSKTRMGSYEQYF. The rearrangement links TRBV10-1 to TRBJ2-7; possible D gene TRBD2, 6 bases. Germline values: CDR1 WNHNN, CDR2 SYGVQD (reference sequence). The CDR3 is made up of 15 amino acids. Deletions cut 6 bases from V and 1 base from J, with 16 bases between.

The chain couples TRBV5-1 to TRBJ2-3; D may match TRBD1 or TRBD2 (6 bases each). This CDR3 is built from 15 residues. The V end lost 2 bases, the J end lost 2 bases, and 12 bases lay between the germline ends. Per the germline V gene, CDR1 is SGHRS and CDR2 is YFSETQ. The CDR3 coding sequence is TGCGCCAGCAGCTTATGGGGGGCCAACACAGATACGCAGTATTTT. Protein: CASSLWGANTDTQYF.

The CDR3 loop reads CASSLVGGRHSGANVLTF. The CDR3 nucleotides are TGTGCCAGCAGTTTGGTGGGAGGGCGTCACTCTGGGGCCAACGTCCTGACTTTC. V gene TRBV27 combines with J gene TRBJ2-6; TRBD2 agrees at 7 bases. Germline-derived CDR1 and CDR2 are MNHEY and SMNVEV (reference sequence). The CDR3 loop spans 18 amino acids. V dropped 3 bases and J dropped 0; count of bases not matched to a gene: 8.

This clonotype was seen repeatedly, ten times or more. The chain uses TRBV18 and TRBJ2-2; D is perhaps TRBD2 (5 bases). The CDR3 is made up of 15 amino acids. V lost 4 bases, J lost 4 bases, and 13 bases lay in between. Per the germline V gene, CDR1 is KGHSH and CDR2 is LQKENI. The CDR3 is CASSQQERRTGELFF. As DNA, the CDR3 is TGTGCCAGCTCACAACAAGAGCGGCGCACCGGGGAGCTGTTTTTT.

The chain employs TRBV27 and TRBJ2-3, with D unresolved. V was trimmed by 3 bases and J by 2 bases, leaving 9 bases between them. The CDR3 is 14 residues long. The germline CDR1 and CDR2 sequences are MNHEY and SMNVEV (reference sequence). The CDR3 is CASSFRANTDTQYF. The CDR3 DNA sequence: TGTGCCAGCAGTTTTCGGGCGAACACAGATACGCAGTATTTT.

The chain has TRBV6-6 and TRBJ2-1; maybe TRBD2 (6 bases). V was cut by 0 bases and J by 10 bases, with 19 bases left in between. The CDR3 runs 16 residues. From germline, CDR1 is MNHNY and CDR2 SVGAGI (reference sequence). CDR3 DNA sequence: TGTGCCAGCAGTTACTCGAAACTAGCTCAGGGCGCGGAGCAGTTCTTC. Its protein product is CASSYSKLAQGAEQFF.

This clonotype has ten or more counts. The gene calls are TRBV20-1 and TRBJ2-1, with 8 nucleotides matching TRBD2. The V gene's germline CDR1 is DFQATT and CDR2 SNEGSKA (reference sequence). With V trimmed by 2 bases and J by 4 bases, 1 base remained unmatched. CDR3 size: 13 residues. The DNA for the CDR3 is TGCAGTGCTAGAATAGCGGGGTACAATGAGCAGTTCTTC. Translating it yields CSARIAGYNEQFF.

This clonotype was seen repeatedly, ten times or more. V and J are TRBV11-2 and TRBJ2-7; D remains unclear. Trimming removed 2 bases from V and 0 bases from J, with 5 bases in between. Germline CDR1 and CDR2: SGHAT and FQNNGV. The CDR3 runs 13 residues. The CDR3: CASSLHNSYEQYF. The CDR3, as DNA: TGTGCCAGCAGCTTACATAACTCCTACGAGCAGTACTTC.

The rearrangement links TRBV10-3 to TRBJ2-2, with 10 positions matching TRBD2. The CDR3 is 15 amino acids. J gave up 6 bases and V 2 bases, and 3 bases lay outside the gene matches. Germline V gene lookup returns CDR1 ENHRY and CDR2 SYGVKD. CDR3 sequence (DNA): TGTGCCATCAGTGAGGGTAGCGGGAGGTCCGGGGAGCTGTTTTTT. This translates into CAISEGSGRSGELFF.

This clonotype was recorded a few times. The V and J genes are TRBV19 and TRBJ2-4; no clear D. Trimming shortened V by 5 bases and J by 0 bases, and 8 bases separated the two germline ends. The CDR3 spans 14 residues. Germline CDR1 reads LNHDA; CDR2 reads SQIVND (reference sequence). DNA for the CDR3: TGTGCCAGTAGTGAACCCCGAGCCAAAAACATTCAGTACTTC. Residues: CASSEPRAKNIQYF.

Points on this clonotype: A single base separates this from a much larger clone, so it may be a read error. The limits of the CDR3 on the DNA are not certain, so only TCRdb's listed CDR3 is given. This rearrangement joins TRBV7-2 to TRBJ2-7; TRBD2, the D gene given by the table, was not confirmed from the DNA. The CDR3 spans 16 amino acids, including both terminal residues. CDR1 and CDR2 from the germline V gene are SGHTA and FQGNSA. This CDR3 reads CASSLVGSGASYERYF.

The J gene is TRBJ2-1, the V gene TRBV5-4; 10 nucleotides agree with TRBD2. V trimming: 4 bases; J trimming: 3 bases; junction bases outside the gene matches: 22. Per germline, CDR1 SGHNT and CDR2 YYREEE (reference sequence). The CDR3 covers 21 residues. The CDR3 bases are TGTGCCAGCAGCCCCCTCCGGACTAGCGGATCTTGGACAAGGGTCTACAATGAGCAGTTCTTC. Protein product: CASSPLRTSGSWTRVYNEQFF.

The sample holds a few counts of this clonotype. V and J are TRBV20-1 and TRBJ1-2; D unclear. This CDR3 has 15 amino acids. Trimming removed 5 bases from V and 4 bases from J, with 20 bases in between. The V gene's germline CDR1 is DFQATT and CDR2 SNEGSKA (reference sequence). The CDR3 region is CSAPLELEKGYGYTF. The CDR3 DNA sequence: TGCAGTGCTCCCCTCGAACTGGAAAAGGGCTATGGCTACACCTTC.

The chain joins TRBV14 to TRBJ2-3; possibly TRBD2 for D (6 bases). The V end lost 4 bases, the J end lost 2 bases, and 7 bases lay between the germline ends. Germline CDR1 reads SGHDN; CDR2 reads FVKESK. The CDR3 consists of 13 residues. CDR3 coding DNA: TGTGCCAGCAGCCGGGGACTCACAGATACGCAGTATTTT. This sequence encodes CASSRGLTDTQYF.

In this sample, this clonotype turned up many times. CDR3 DNA: TGTGCCAGCAGCCACAGGCGAGAAGCTTTCTTT. It translates to CASSHRREAFF. This sequence joins TRBV12-3 or TRBV12-4 and TRBJ1-1; the D gene is possibly TRBD1 (5 bases). The V gene lost 6 bases and the J gene lost 8 bases, with 10 bases spanning the gap. The length of the CDR3 is 11 residues.

This clonotype came up many times. This chain connects TRBV13 to TRBJ2-7, with 8 bases matching TRBD2. V shed 5 bases, J shed 1 base, and the junction held 4 bases outside the gene matches. CDR1 PRHDT and CDR2 FYEKMQ come from the germline V gene (reference sequence). The CDR3 totals 14 residues. This CDR3 is CASSQSGSSYEQYF. CDR3 bases: TGTGCCAGCAGCCAGAGCGGGAGTTCCTACGAGCAGTACTTC.

This clonotype has a count of ten or more. CDR3 bases: TGTGCCAGCAGTTTTGCGGGTGGCTACTACGAGCAGTACTTC. It encodes CASSFAGGYYEQYF. The V call is TRBV12-3 or TRBV12-4, the J call TRBJ2-7, with D possibly being TRBD2 (5 bases). V was pared by 3 bases and J by 3 bases, with 12 bases between. The CDR3 consists of 14 residues.

This clonotype was detected a few times. The CDR3 DNA reads as TGTGCCAGCAATCGACAGGCCTATAGCTCCTACGAGCAGTACTTC. It translates to CASNRQAYSSYEQYF. The chain is built from TRBV6-1 and TRBJ2-7; D may be TRBD1 (6 bases). V lost 7 bases, J lost 0 bases, and 16 bases lay in between. Germline CDR1 and CDR2: MNHNS and SASEGT. The CDR3 loop spans 15 amino acids.

This clonotype was detected only once. It may be a read error: a sequence one base away is much more abundant. The chain combines TRBV6-2 or TRBV6-3 with TRBJ1-5; D not certain. Trimming took 7 bases from V and 2 from J, leaving 12 bases between them. The CDR3 extends over 14 amino acids. Germline loops: CDR1 MNHEY, CDR2 SVGEGT. CDR3 residues: CASNQDRGNQPQHF. In DNA form, the CDR3 reads TGTGCCAGCAACCAGGATCGTGGCAATCAGCCCCAGCATTTT.

The CDR3 nucleotides read TGTGCCATCAGTACTCCGGGACTGCAAGAGACCCAGTACTTC. Translated: CAISTPGLQETQYF. The chain combines TRBV10-3 with TRBJ2-5; D is perhaps TRBD2 (6 bases). CDR3 size: 14 residues. Germline values: CDR1 ENHRY, CDR2 SYGVKD. Trimming took 5 bases from V and 2 from J, leaving 12 bases between them.